The sequence of this T cell receptor (beta chain) was determined in a study of T cells in Graves' hyperthyroidism and ophthalmopathy. Looking at the study overall: Once the initial diagnosis was made, peripheral blood was obtained before any treatment.

TCR beta CDR3 regions were amplified from RNA. A first-round RT-PCR of the TCR CDR3 used the HTBI primer set. TCRdb reprocessed the multiplex PCR reads via MiXCR and lists one record per CDR3 protein. Altogether 500,000 to 750,000 distinct CDR3 sequences are present, 15% to 18% being singletons, with the ten largest covering about 7%. V lost 4 bases and J 0 bases, leaving 14 bases between the germline ends. The CDR3 contains 16 residues. Germline CDR1 SGHTA, CDR2 FQGNSA. Regarding this clonotype: The antigen is not known.

10 ml of fresh peripheral blood supplied the PBMCs. General study points: The model foresaw ophthalmopathy a median about 6.1 months prior to onset.

The receptor was derived from a woman in her 30s with Graves' hyperthyroidism. The chain employs TRBV7-2 and TRBJ2-3; either TRBD1 or TRBD2 may supply D (5 bases each). What was sequenced was blood. The CDR3 reads CASSSGTAASTDTQYF. CDR3 nucleotide sequence: TGTGCCAGCAGCTCGGGGACGGCCGCTAGCACAGATACGCAGTATTTT.